This TCR beta chain comes out of a study of T cell clonality in common variable immunodeficiency. Of note for this clone: The read falls 3 residues short of the CDR3 end, and the missing part is taken from the germline J gene.

CDR3 length: 13 residues. Germline V lookup: CDR1 LNHDA, CDR2 SQIVND (reference sequence). Repertoires were generated with immunoSEQ multiplex PCR, while TCRdb's copy carries only in-frame clones and drops some. The sample was found to contain about 33,000 clones, and every one recurs. The receptor comes from a person between 18 and 69 years old in good health. The V call is TRBV19, the J call TRBJ1-2; D gene ambiguous. The source material was peripheral blood mononuclear cells. CDR3: CASSIDGRGGYTF. The sequenced CDR3 bases are TGTGCCAGTAGTATAGACGGCCGCGGAGGC.